This T cell receptor beta chain was captured by sequencing in a study of tissue T cells after allogeneic stem cell transplantation. Study-wide context: Adult allogeneic hematopoietic cell transplant recipients with steroid-refractory graft-versus-host disease were prospectively enrolled for research autopsy.

The repertoire was sequenced with immunoSEQ multiplex PCR; TCRdb's copy has only in-frame clones and lacks some. The table shows under 6,500 clones, with 75% to 85% occurring only once. Sequenced material: blood, taken before transplantation. This TCR came from a man between 40 and 70 years old who later had graft-versus-host disease after an allogeneic stem cell transplant.

In DNA, the CDR3 is TGCAGTGCTCGCGAATACAATGAGCAGTTCTTC. It is translated as CSAREYNEQFF. The V and J genes are TRBV20-1 and TRBJ2-1; D is unresolved. V lost 5 bases, J lost 4 bases, and 6 bases lay in between. Germline V gives CDR1 DFQATT, CDR2 SNEGSKA (reference sequence). The CDR3 runs 11 residues.